A selection of T cell receptor beta chains follows, all from one sample in a study of cytomegalovirus exposure and HLA in healthy donors. Repertoires were generated with immunoSEQ multiplex PCR, while TCRdb's copy carries only in-frame clones and drops some. The table lists more than 150,000 clones, 75% to 85% of them singletons. Material: PBMCs. All receptors come from a woman aged 25 to 39 in good health and CMV-seropositive. Each CDR3 is given with its conserved first and last residue.

CDR3,J,V
CASSYGQGYEQYF,TRBJ2-7,TRBV27
CASSRSTGDEQYF,TRBJ2-7,TRBV4-3
CASSLGDRAFTDTQYF,TRBJ2-3,TRBV6-6
CASSEATGSNQPQHF,TRBJ1-5,TRBV6-1
CASSRAGTSDNEQFF,TRBJ2-1,TRBV11-2
CASSLDYKNTGELFF,TRBJ2-2,TRBV5-1
CASTPLGGGGGRSPLHF,TRBJ1-6,TRBV4-1
CASSQGQGTGNTIYF,TRBJ1-3,TRBV4-2
CASLGGDSYEQYF,TRBJ2-7,TRBV2
CASSMGHIDYNSPLHF,TRBJ1-6,TRBV19
CASSANRGRTEAFF,TRBJ1-1,TRBV6-6
CASSPGTSGGAGEQFF,TRBJ2-1,TRBV2
CASSAVTVGEKLFF,TRBJ1-4,TRBV7-8
CAGQEAGANVLTF,TRBJ2-6,TRBV6-1
CASSQGAAGREQYF,TRBJ2-7,TRBV4-2
CASSLAGVGNTIYF,TRBJ1-3,TRBV5-1
CASSLALGQADSPLHF,TRBJ1-6,TRBV5-1
CASSHGTGAISYEQYF,TRBJ2-7,TRBV4-3
CASSLILADTQYF,TRBJ2-3,TRBV11-2
CASSVAGARIDTQYF,TRBJ2-3,TRBV28
CASSPDRFFGYTF,TRBJ1-2,TRBV5-1
CASSYGTGGGELFF,TRBJ2-2,TRBV6-5
CASSSLAGEDEQFF,TRBJ2-1,TRBV7-6
CASSRTRAWGYTF,TRBJ1-2,TRBV6-5
CASSFPGTGAYSYEQYF,TRBJ2-7,TRBV28
CASSSDSTGELFF,TRBJ2-2,TRBV11-3
CASSFPTGQGSHKDGYTF,TRBJ1-2,TRBV27
CASSHNTDTQYF,TRBJ2-3,TRBV4-1
CASSPFADTQYF,TRBJ2-3,TRBV5-4
CASRPRVTGANVLTF,TRBJ2-6,TRBV6-1
CASSPTVSNQPQHF,TRBJ1-5,TRBV18
CASSQVGVLAGASYNEQFF,TRBJ2-1,TRBV4-3
CATRTGGDADTQYF,TRBJ2-3,TRBV15
CASSFSGGQETQYF,TRBJ2-5,TRBV5-1
CAISPLAGRSSYEQYF,TRBJ2-7,TRBV10-3
CASSPQSGAREKLFF,TRBJ1-4,TRBV18
CASSEAKQGYTGELFF,TRBJ2-2,TRBV10-1
CASSVATGEADYGYTF,TRBJ1-2,TRBV9
CASSLGIVAQYTQYF,TRBJ2-3,TRBV11-3
CASRGLGQVYGYTF,TRBJ1-2,TRBV5-4
CAISDSDRGLRYEQFF,TRBJ2-1,TRBV10-3